These 2 T cell receptor beta chains came from one sample sequenced in a study of T-cell memory formation after mild COVID-19. MiXCR, run by TCRdb on the 5' RACE reads, gives a single entry per CDR3 protein. The table has 350,000 to 450,000 distinct CDR3 sequences, around 15% seen once. The specimen sequenced was PBMCs or a T cell subset sorted from them (not recorded which). The receptor set was obtained from a man aged 18 to 29 who had mild COVID-19 (a few samples of this study predate the infection). Cell type and time point are not known.

There are a few counts of this clonotype. CDR3 in amino acids: CASSRGDSSGANVLTF. DNA of the CDR3: TGCGCCAGCAGCCGGGGGGACAGCTCTGGGGCCAACGTCCTGACTTTC. This rearrangement joins TRBV5-1 to TRBJ2-6, with D perhaps TRBD1 or TRBD2 (7 bases each). The germline CDR1 and CDR2 sequences are SGHRS and YFSETQ. Trimming took 4 bases from V and 0 from J, leaving 11 bases between them. This CDR3 spans 16 amino acids.

CDR3 nucleotide sequence: TGTGCCAGCAGTATTAGGACAGCGCATCAGCCCCAGCATTTT. Translation: CASSIRTAHQPQHF. The chain couples TRBV6-6 to TRBJ1-5; perhaps TRBD1 as D (6 bases). The V gene's germline CDR1 is MNHNY and CDR2 SVGAGI (reference sequence). Deletions cut 5 bases from V and 5 bases from J, with 13 bases between. The length of the CDR3 is 14 residues.